This TCR beta chain is from a study of beta chain features in type 1 diabetes. About the research overall: Comparable age, gender and cell yields were observed in patients relative to healthy donors.

It was via CD45RO/CCR7/CD25/CD127/CD95/CD27 that CD4+ naive, central memory, regulatory and stem cell-like memory cells were sorted. Regarding the study as a whole: VDJ junctions in type 1 diabetes patients carried more deletions and fewer insertions.

This CDR3 has 16 amino acids. CDR1 and CDR2 from the germline V gene are SGDLS and YYNGEE. After removal of 4 bases from V and 3 bases from J, the junction contained 8 bases not matched to a gene. To note about this clone: Its antigen is unidentified.

Expressed TCRB transcripts got sequenced, as all isolated RNA was reverse transcribed. Data came from immunoSEQ multiplex PCR; TCRdb stores just in-frame clones and leaves some out. Found here are 350,000 or so clones, around a fifth of them singletons; the top ten hold 0.035% to 0.055%. Sequences were obtained from naive CD4+ T cells from blood. This TCR came from a woman aged 18 to 35 in good health. This chain connects TRBV9 to TRBJ1-1, with TRBD1 identical over 11 bases. CDR3 DNA: TGTGCCAGCAGCTCAGTAGGGACAGGGGGAGACACTGAAGCTTTCTTT. Protein product: CASSSVGTGGDTEAFF.